This TCR beta chain was identified in a study of control samples from healthy donors and cancer patients. The CDR3 is made up of 14 amino acids. Germline CDR1 and CDR2: SGHRS and YFSETQ. V was clipped by 0 bases and J by 0 bases, with 5 bases between them. A single count supports this clone. Other DNA sequences from this sample encode an identical CDR3 as well. Assay used: immunoSEQ multiplex PCR; TCRdb lists only in-frame clones, some missing. The data hold about 100,000 clones, with roughly 87% observed a single time. Sequenced: blood. This chain uses TRBV5-1 with TRBJ2-3, with D hard to call. The source of this sequence is a woman aged 45-60 years in good health. CDR3 region: CASSLGRSTDTQYF. The CDR3 DNA reads as TGCGCCAGCAGCTTGGGGCGGAGCACAGATACGCAGTATTTT.